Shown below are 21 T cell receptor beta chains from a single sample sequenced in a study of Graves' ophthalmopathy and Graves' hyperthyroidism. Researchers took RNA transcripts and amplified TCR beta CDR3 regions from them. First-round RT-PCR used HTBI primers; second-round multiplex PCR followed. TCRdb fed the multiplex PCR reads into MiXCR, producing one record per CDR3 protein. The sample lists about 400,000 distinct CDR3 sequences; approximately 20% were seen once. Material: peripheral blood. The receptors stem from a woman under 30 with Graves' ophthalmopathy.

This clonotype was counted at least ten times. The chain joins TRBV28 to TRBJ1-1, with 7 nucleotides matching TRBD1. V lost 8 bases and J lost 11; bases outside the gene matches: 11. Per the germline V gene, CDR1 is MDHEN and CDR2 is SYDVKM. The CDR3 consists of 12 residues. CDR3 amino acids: CASQDRPLVAFF. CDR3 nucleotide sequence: TGTGCCAGCCAGGACAGGCCGCTAGTCGCTTTCTTT.

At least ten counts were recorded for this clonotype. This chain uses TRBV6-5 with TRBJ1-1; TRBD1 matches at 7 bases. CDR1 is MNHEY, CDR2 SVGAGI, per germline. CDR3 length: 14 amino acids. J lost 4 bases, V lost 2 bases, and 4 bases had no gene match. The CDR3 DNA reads TGTGCCAGCAGTTACCCCGCAGGGGGCACTGAAGCTTTCTTT. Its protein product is CASSYPAGGTEAFF.

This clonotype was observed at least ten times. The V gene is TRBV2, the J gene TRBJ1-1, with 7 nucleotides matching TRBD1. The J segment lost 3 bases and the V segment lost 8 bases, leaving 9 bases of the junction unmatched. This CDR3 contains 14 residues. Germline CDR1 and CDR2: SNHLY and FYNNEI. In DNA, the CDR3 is TGTGCCAGCGTGCGGGCGGGGACAGACACTGAAGCTTTCTTT. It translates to CASVRAGTDTEAFF. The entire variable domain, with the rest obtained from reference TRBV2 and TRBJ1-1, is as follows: EPEVTQTPSHQVTQMGQEVILRCVPISNHLYFYWYRQILGQKVEFLVSFYNNEISEKSEIFDDQFSVERPDGSNFTLKIRSTKLEDSAMYFCASVRAGTDTEAFFGQGTRLTVV.

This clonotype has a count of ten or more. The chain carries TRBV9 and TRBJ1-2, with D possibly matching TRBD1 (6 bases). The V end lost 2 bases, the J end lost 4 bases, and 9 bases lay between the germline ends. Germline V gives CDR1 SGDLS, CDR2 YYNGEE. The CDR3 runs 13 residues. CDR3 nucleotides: TGTGCCAGCAGCGTGGACAGCCTCTATGGCTACACCTTC. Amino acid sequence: CASSVDSLYGYTF. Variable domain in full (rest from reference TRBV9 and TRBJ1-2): DSGVTQTPKHLITATGQRVTLRCSPRSGDLSVYWYQQSLDQGLQFLIQYYNGEERAKGNILERFSAQQFPDLHSELNLSSLELGDSALYFCASSVDSLYGYTFGSGTRLTVV.

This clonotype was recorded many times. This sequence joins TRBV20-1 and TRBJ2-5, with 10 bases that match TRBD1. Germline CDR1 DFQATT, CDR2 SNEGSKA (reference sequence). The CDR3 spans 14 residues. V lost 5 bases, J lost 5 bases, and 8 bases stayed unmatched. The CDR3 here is CSARIDRGLETQYF. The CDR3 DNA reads TGCAGTGCTCGTATTGACAGGGGGCTCGAGACCCAGTACTTC.

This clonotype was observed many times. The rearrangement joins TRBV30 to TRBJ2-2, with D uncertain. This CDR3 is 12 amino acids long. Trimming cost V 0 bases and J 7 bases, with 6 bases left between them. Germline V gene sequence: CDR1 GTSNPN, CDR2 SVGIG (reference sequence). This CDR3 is CAWSVLVGELFF. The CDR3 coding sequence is TGTGCCTGGAGTGTACTTGTCGGGGAGCTGTTTTTT.

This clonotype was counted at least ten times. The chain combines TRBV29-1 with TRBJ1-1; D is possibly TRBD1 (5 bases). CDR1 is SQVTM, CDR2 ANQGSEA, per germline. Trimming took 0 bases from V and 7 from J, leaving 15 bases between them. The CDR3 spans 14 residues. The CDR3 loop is CSVEEGLRGREAFF. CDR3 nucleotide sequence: TGCAGCGTTGAAGAAGGATTAAGGGGCCGTGAAGCTTTCTTT.

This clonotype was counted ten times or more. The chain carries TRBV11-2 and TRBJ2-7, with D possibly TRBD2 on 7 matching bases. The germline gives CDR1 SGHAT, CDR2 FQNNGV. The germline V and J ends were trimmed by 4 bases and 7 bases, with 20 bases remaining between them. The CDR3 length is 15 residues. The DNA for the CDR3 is TGTGCCAGCAGCTCTAGAGGGGGGGCCACGGAAGAGCAGTACTTC. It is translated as CASSSRGGATEEQYF. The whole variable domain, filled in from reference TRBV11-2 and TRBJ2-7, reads EAGVAQSPRYKIIEKRQSVAFWCNPISGHATLYWYQQILGQGPKLLIQFQNNGVVDDSQLPKDRFSAERLKGVDSTLKIQPAKLEDSAVYLCASSSRGGATEEQYFGPGTRLTVT.

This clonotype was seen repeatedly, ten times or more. The CDR3 DNA sequence: TGTGCCTGCTCCGGGACAGCCTACGAGCAGTACTTC. Its translation is CACSGTAYEQYF. The chain employs TRBV7-2 and TRBJ2-7; 7 bases align to TRBD1. The CDR3 contains 12 residues. J was trimmed by 2 bases and V by 11 bases; bases with no gene match: 6. From germline, CDR1 is SGHTA and CDR2 FQGNSA.

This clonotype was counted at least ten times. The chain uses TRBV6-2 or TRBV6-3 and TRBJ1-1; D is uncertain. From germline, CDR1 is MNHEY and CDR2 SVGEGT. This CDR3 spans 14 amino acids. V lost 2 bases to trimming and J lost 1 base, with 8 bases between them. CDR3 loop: CASSYGRPNTEAFF. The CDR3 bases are TGTGCCAGCAGTTACGGCAGGCCGAACACTGAAGCTTTCTTT.

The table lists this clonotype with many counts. The CDR3 region has the DNA TGTGCCAGCAGTTTGGCGGGACAGGCGAACATTCAGTACTTC. Encoded protein: CASSLAGQANIQYF. The gene calls are TRBV28 and TRBJ2-4; 8 nucleotides align to TRBD1. The CDR3 is 14 residues long. Germline V gene data show CDR1 as MDHEN and CDR2 as SYDVKM. V shed 3 bases, J shed 7 bases, and the junction held 5 bases outside the gene matches. The full variable domain, completed using reference TRBV28 and TRBJ2-4, is DVKVTQSSRYLVKRTGEKVFLECVQDMDHENMFWYRQDPGLGLRLIYFSYDVKMKEKGDIPEGYSVSREKKERFSLILESASTNQTSMYLCASSLAGQANIQYFGAGTRLSVL.

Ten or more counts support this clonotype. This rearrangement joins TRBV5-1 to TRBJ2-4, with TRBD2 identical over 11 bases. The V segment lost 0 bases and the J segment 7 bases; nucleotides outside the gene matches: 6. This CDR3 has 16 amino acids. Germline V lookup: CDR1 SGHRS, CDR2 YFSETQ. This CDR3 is CASSLDSGGAWNIQYF. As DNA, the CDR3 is TGCGCCAGCAGCTTGGATAGCGGGGGGGCATGGAACATTCAGTACTTC. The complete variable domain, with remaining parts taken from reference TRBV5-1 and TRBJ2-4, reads KAGVTQTPRYLIKTRGQQVTLSCSPISGHRSVSWYQQTPGQGLQFLFEYFSETQRNKGNFPGRFSGRQFSNSRSEMNVSTLELGDSALYLCASSLDSGGAWNIQYFGAGTRLSVL.

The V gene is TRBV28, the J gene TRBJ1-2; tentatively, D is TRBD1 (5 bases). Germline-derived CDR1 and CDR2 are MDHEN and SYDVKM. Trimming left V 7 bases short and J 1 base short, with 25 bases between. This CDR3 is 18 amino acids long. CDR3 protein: CASTSYGSEGRNNYGYTF. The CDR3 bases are TGTGCCAGCACCAGCTATGGATCCGAGGGACGGAATAACTATGGCTACACCTTC.

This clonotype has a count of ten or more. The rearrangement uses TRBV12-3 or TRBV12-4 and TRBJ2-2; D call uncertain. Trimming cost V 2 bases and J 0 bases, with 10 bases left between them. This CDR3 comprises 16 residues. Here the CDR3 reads CASSLSPVPNTGELFF. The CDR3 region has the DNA TGTGCCAGCAGTTTATCACCGGTACCGAACACCGGGGAGCTGTTTTTT.

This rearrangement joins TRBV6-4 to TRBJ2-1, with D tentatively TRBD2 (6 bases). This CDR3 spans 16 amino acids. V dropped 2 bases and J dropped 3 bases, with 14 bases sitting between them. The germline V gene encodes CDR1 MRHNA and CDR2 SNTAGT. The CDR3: CASSDNSRRGYNEQFF. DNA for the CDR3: TGTGCCAGCAGTGACAACAGTCGGAGGGGCTACAATGAGCAGTTCTTC.

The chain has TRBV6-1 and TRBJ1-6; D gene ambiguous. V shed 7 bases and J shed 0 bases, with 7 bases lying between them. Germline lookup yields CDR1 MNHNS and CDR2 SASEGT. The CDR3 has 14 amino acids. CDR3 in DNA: TGTGCCAGCAAAGACGGCTCCTATAATTCACCCCTCCACTTT. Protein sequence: CASKDGSYNSPLHF.

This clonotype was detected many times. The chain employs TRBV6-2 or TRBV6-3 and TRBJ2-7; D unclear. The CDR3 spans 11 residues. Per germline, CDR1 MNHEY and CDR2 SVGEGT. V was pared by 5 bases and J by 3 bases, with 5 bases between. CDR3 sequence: CASSNRYEQYF. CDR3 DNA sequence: TGTGCCAGCAGTAATCGCTACGAGCAGTACTTC.

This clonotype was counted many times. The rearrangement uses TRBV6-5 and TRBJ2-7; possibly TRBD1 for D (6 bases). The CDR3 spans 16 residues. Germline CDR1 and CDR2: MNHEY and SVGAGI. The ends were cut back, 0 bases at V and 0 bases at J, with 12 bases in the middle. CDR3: CASSYSSRGGSYEQYF. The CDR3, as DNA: TGTGCCAGCAGTTACTCTTCTAGAGGGGGCTCCTACGAGCAGTACTTC.

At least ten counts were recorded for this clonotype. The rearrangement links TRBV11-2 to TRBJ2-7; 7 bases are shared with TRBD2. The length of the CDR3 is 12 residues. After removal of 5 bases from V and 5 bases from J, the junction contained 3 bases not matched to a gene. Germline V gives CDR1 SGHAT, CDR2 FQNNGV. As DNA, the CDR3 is TGTGCCAGCAGCCATGGGGGGGACGAGCAGTACTTC. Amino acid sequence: CASSHGGDEQYF.

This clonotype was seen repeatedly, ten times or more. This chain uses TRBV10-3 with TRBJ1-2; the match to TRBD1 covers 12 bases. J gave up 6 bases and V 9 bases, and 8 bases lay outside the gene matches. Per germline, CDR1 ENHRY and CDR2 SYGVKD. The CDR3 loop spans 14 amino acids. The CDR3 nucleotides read TGTGCCATATCGACCGGGACAGGGGGCCATGGCTACACCTTC. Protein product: CAISTGTGGHGYTF.

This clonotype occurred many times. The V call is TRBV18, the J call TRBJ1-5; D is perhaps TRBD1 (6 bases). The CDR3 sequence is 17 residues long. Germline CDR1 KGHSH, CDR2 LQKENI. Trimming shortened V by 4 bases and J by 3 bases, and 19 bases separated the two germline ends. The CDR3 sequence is CASSLLPGARDNQPQHF. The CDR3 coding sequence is TGTGCCAGCTCACTACTACCGGGGGCCCGCGACAATCAGCCCCAGCATTTT.